A single sample gave rise to the 18 T cell receptor beta chains below, sequenced in a study of shared clonotypes between healthy human individuals. The assay was immunoSEQ multiplex PCR, and TCRdb's table has in-frame clones only and misses some. Here the sample spans about 1,500,000 clones, more than 95% being singletons. Sequencing was carried out using naive CD4+ T cells sorted from blood. Subset denoted: CD45RA+ positively selected. These receptors came from a man in his thirties or forties in good health.

V usage is TRBV20-1 and J usage is TRBJ2-7, with TRBD2 matching 7 bases. Germline trimming cut 0 bases from V and 12 bases from J; bases unmatched to any gene: 5. CDR1 DFQATT and CDR2 SNEGSKA come from the germline V gene (reference sequence). The CDR3 contains 11 residues. The CDR3 loop is CSARDKGLWYF. The CDR3 DNA sequence: TGCAGTGCTAGAGATAAGGGACTATGGTACTTC.

V and J are TRBV5-1 and TRBJ2-3; D unresolved. The CDR3 covers 14 residues. V dropped 3 bases and J dropped 1 base, with 9 bases sitting between them. Germline V gene sequence: CDR1 SGHRS, CDR2 YFSETQ. The CDR3 protein is CASSWDLRTDTQYF. For the CDR3, the DNA is TGCGCCAGCAGCTGGGATCTCCGCACAGATACGCAGTATTTT.

The rearrangement links TRBV18 to TRBJ2-1; D could derive from TRBD1 or TRBD2 (5 bases each). The CDR3 length is 15 residues. The germline V gene encodes CDR1 KGHSH and CDR2 LQKENI. Trimming removed 6 bases at V and 6 bases at J, with 18 bases between. In nucleotides, the CDR3 is TGTGCCAGCTCGCAAGGGACCTTCAACAGCAATGAGCAGTTCTTC. It codes for CASSQGTFNSNEQFF.

The CDR3 nucleotides read TGTGCCAGCAGGCCAGGGGGCGCCTACGAGCAGTACTTC. It translates to CASRPGGAYEQYF. V usage is TRBV27 and J usage is TRBJ2-7; 8 bases fit TRBD1. V lost 6 bases and J lost 2; bases outside the gene matches: 3. The CDR3 length is 13 residues. CDR1 and CDR2 (germline): MNHEY, SMNVEV (reference sequence).

V gene TRBV14 combines with J gene TRBJ1-2, with 7 nucleotides matching TRBD1. Germline CDR1 reads SGHDN; CDR2 reads FVKESK. This CDR3 is 13 amino acids long. V gave up 4 bases and J gave up 2 bases; unmatched junction bases: 1. Here the CDR3 reads CASSLTGNYGYTF. CDR3 sequence (DNA): TGTGCCAGCAGCCTGACAGGGAACTATGGCTACACCTTC.

The chain links TRBV2 to TRBJ2-7; weak D call: TRBD1 (7 bases). V was cut by 2 bases and J by 2 bases, with 19 bases left in between. The germline V gene encodes CDR1 SNHLY and CDR2 FYNNEI. This CDR3 is 17 amino acids long. The CDR3 DNA reads as TGTGCCAGCAGTGAAAGGGGGAGGACGGGACAGACCTACGAGCAGTACTTC. Translated: CASSERGRTGQTYEQYF.

The V gene is TRBV30, the J gene TRBJ2-7, with D possibly being TRBD1 (6 bases). The germline V gene encodes CDR1 GTSNPN and CDR2 SVGIG (reference sequence). V was clipped by 4 bases and J by 4 bases, with 17 bases between them. The CDR3 sequence is 14 residues long. The CDR3 DNA sequence: TGTGCCTGGATGGGGCAGGGGAAGGAGTACGAGCAGTACTTC. Its translation is CAWMGQGKEYEQYF.

The chain links TRBV7-2 to TRBJ2-7, with 13 nucleotides matching TRBD2. The germline V gene encodes CDR1 SGHTA and CDR2 FQGNSA. The V and J ends lost 1 base and 4 bases, in that order; junction bases with no gene match: 7. The CDR3 is made up of 17 amino acids. CDR3 loop: CASSLVGTSGTGYEQYF. The CDR3 DNA sequence: TGTGCCAGCAGCTTAGTAGGGACTAGCGGGACGGGTTACGAGCAGTACTTC. The variable domain in full, with the rest retrieved from reference TRBV7-2 and TRBJ2-7, is GAGVSQSPSNKVTEKGKDVELRCDPISGHTALYWYRQSLGQGLEFLIYFQGNSAPDKSGLPSDRFSAERTGGSVSTLTIQRTQQEDSAVYLCASSLVGTSGTGYEQYFGPGTRLTVT.

The rearrangement links TRBV7-3 to TRBJ2-3; no reliable D call. This CDR3 spans 15 amino acids. Per germline, CDR1 SGHTA and CDR2 FQGTGA. V dropped 3 bases and J dropped 3 bases, with 13 bases sitting between them. Here the CDR3 DNA reads TGTGCCAGCAGCTTGGGTCTTTACGGGACAGATACGCAGTATTTT. Its translation: CASSLGLYGTDTQYF.

The gene calls are TRBV5-1 and TRBJ2-3, with D possibly being TRBD2 (6 bases). The germline CDR1 and CDR2 sequences are SGHRS and YFSETQ. This CDR3 is built from 14 residues. V lost 4 bases, J lost 6 bases, and 15 bases lay in between. CDR3 amino acids: CASSPGLRADTQYF. The CDR3 region has the DNA TGCGCCAGCAGCCCGGGACTGCGCGCGGATACGCAGTATTTT. Drawing the rest from reference TRBV5-1 and TRBJ2-3, the complete variable domain is KAGVTQTPRYLIKTRGQQVTLSCSPISGHRSVSWYQQTPGQGLQFLFEYFSETQRNKGNFPGRFSGRQFSNSRSEMNVSTLELGDSALYLCASSPGLRADTQYFGPGTRLTVL.

V usage is TRBV5-1 and J usage is TRBJ2-6; 8 bases line up with TRBD1. V was clipped by 4 bases and J by 4 bases; unmatched bases: 7. The CDR3 length is 16 residues. Germline V gene lookup returns CDR1 SGHRS and CDR2 YFSETQ. The CDR3 nucleotides are TGCGCCAGCAGCCCCCGGACAGGGTTCGGGGCCAACGTCCTGACTTTC. This gives the protein CASSPRTGFGANVLTF. Full variable domain (remainder filled in from reference TRBV5-1 and TRBJ2-6): KAGVTQTPRYLIKTRGQQVTLSCSPISGHRSVSWYQQTPGQGLQFLFEYFSETQRNKGNFPGRFSGRQFSNSRSEMNVSTLELGDSALYLCASSPRTGFGANVLTFGAGSRLTVL.

About this clone: At one end the junction does not follow the germline gene, possibly because of a read error. The chain combines TRBV19 with TRBJ1-1; weak D call: TRBD1 (6 bases). Germline V gene lookup returns CDR1 LNHDA and CDR2 SQIVND (reference sequence). This CDR3 comprises 11 residues. CDR3 amino acids: CASKTGTAAFF. The CDR3 DNA reads TGTGCCAGTAAGACAGGAACTGCAGCTTTCTTT.

The J gene is TRBJ2-3, the V gene TRBV5-1, with a tentative D call TRBD2 (5 bases). The germline V gene encodes CDR1 SGHRS and CDR2 YFSETQ. The V end was cut by 5 bases, the J end by 0 bases, with 19 bases between. This CDR3 is built from 17 residues. CDR3 residues: CASSTIARRQSTDTQYF. The CDR3 coding sequence is TGCGCCAGCAGTACTATAGCGAGGCGGCAGAGCACAGATACGCAGTATTTT.

This chain links TRBV5-4 with TRBJ2-7, with 9 bases aligning to TRBD1. This CDR3 is built from 14 residues. The V gene's germline CDR1 is SGHNT and CDR2 YYREEE (reference sequence). V was clipped by 5 bases and J by 1 base; unmatched bases: 4. The CDR3 is CASRLDRGSYEQYF. CDR3 DNA sequence: TGTGCCAGCAGGCTGGACAGGGGTTCCTACGAGCAGTACTTC.

This sequence joins TRBV27 and TRBJ2-2; 8 bases match TRBD2. There are 15 residues in the CDR3. Germline CDR1 MNHEY, CDR2 SMNVEV (reference sequence). The V segment lost 2 bases and the J segment 6 bases; nucleotides outside the gene matches: 5. CDR3 DNA sequence: TGTGCCAGCAGTTTAACCGGGAGGGCCTCCGGGGAGCTGTTTTTT. This encodes CASSLTGRASGELFF.

V gene TRBV29-1 combines with J gene TRBJ2-1; 7 bases map to TRBD1. Germline CDR1 and CDR2: SQVTM and ANQGSEA. The CDR3 runs 14 residues. The ends lost 3 bases at V and 3 bases at J; junction bases unmatched: 5. The CDR3 sequence is CSVDQTGNYNEQFF. CDR3 DNA sequence: TGCAGCGTTGACCAGACAGGGAACTACAATGAGCAGTTCTTC.

The chain carries TRBV7-2 and TRBJ2-7, with a tentative D call TRBD2 (6 bases). The V and J ends lost 5 bases and 3 bases respectively, with 17 bases between them. CDR3 length equals 15 residues. CDR1 and CDR2 from the germline V gene are SGHTA and FQGNSA. CDR3 sequence: CASSPSMAGNYEQYF. For the CDR3, the DNA is TGTGCCAGCAGCCCCTCGATGGCGGGGAACTACGAGCAGTACTTC.

V usage is TRBV2 and J usage is TRBJ2-7; the D call may be TRBD1 or TRBD2 (5 bases each). Germline values: CDR1 SNHLY, CDR2 FYNNEI. The CDR3 covers 14 residues. The germline V and J ends were trimmed by 5 bases and 3 bases, with 14 bases remaining between them. CDR3 amino acids: CASSSGTAVYEQYF. The CDR3 coding sequence is TGTGCCAGCAGTTCCGGGACGGCGGTCTACGAGCAGTACTTC. The complete variable domain, with remaining parts taken from reference TRBV2 and TRBJ2-7, reads EPEVTQTPSHQVTQMGQEVILRCVPISNHLYFYWYRQILGQKVEFLVSFYNNEISEKSEIFDDQFSVERPDGSNFTLKIRSTKLEDSAMYFCASSSGTAVYEQYFGPGTRLTVT.